Presented here are 13 T cell receptor beta chains from one specimen sequenced in a study of radiation and T cells in renal cell carcinoma. Assay: immunoSEQ multiplex PCR; the TCRdb copy retains only in-frame clones and omits some. The sample holds more than 20,000 clones; over 70% are singletons and the top ten take approximately 31%. Time point here: blood 2 weeks post-SBRT. As to treatment: 15 Gy SBRT to primary tumor, nephrectomy 4 weeks later. Specimen: blood, collected from a patient whose treatment included radiotherapy and nephrectomy. These receptor sequences come from a man in his 60s with renal cell carcinoma.

The chain uses TRBV4-1 and TRBJ1-1, with D unresolved. The V gene lost 0 bases and the J gene lost 9 bases, with 5 bases spanning the gap. The CDR3 runs to 11 residues. Germline V gene sequence: CDR1 MGHRA, CDR2 YSYEKL. The CDR3 DNA reads as TGCGCCAGCAGCCAAGAGGGGAAAGCTTTCTTT. Its protein product is CASSQEGKAFF.

The sample holds a few counts of this clone. The chain couples TRBV7-2 to TRBJ2-5, with 8 bases aligning to TRBD2. Germline V lookup: CDR1 SGHTA, CDR2 FQGNSA. V lost 10 bases, J lost 5 bases, and 15 bases stayed unmatched. The CDR3 length is 15 residues. The CDR3 nucleotides read TGTGCCACCCGTAGCGGGGTGAGATCCATTGAGACCCAGTACTTC. It translates to CATRSGVRSIETQYF. The whole variable domain, remainder taken from reference TRBV7-2 and TRBJ2-5, is GAGVSQSPSNKVTEKGKDVELRCDPISGHTALYWYRQSLGQGLEFLIYFQGNSAPDKSGLPSDRFSAERTGGSVSTLTIQRTQQEDSAVYLCATRSGVRSIETQYFGPGTRLLVL.

The chain couples TRBV19 to TRBJ1-1; 7 bases are shared with TRBD1. CDR1 is LNHDA, CDR2 SQIVND, per germline (reference sequence). CDR3 length: 12 residues. The V segment lost 9 bases and the J segment 7 bases; nucleotides outside the gene matches: 8. The CDR3 DNA is TGTGCCAGATCGAACAGGGGCGGTGAAGCTTTCTTT. It yields the protein CARSNRGGEAFF.

CDR3 nucleotides: TGCGCCAGCAGGGAGGTGGGGGAGGAGCCCTACAATGAGCAGTTCTTC. This encodes CASREVGEEPYNEQFF. This chain joins TRBV5-1 and TRBJ2-1, with D possibly being TRBD2 (6 bases). Deletions cut 5 bases from V and 2 bases from J, with 17 bases between. The germline CDR1 and CDR2 sequences are SGHRS and YFSETQ. CDR3 length: 16 amino acids. The complete variable domain, with remaining parts taken from reference TRBV5-1 and TRBJ2-1, reads KAGVTQTPRYLIKTRGQQVTLSCSPISGHRSVSWYQQTPGQGLQFLFEYFSETQRNKGNFPGRFSGRQFSNSRSEMNVSTLELGDSALYLCASREVGEEPYNEQFFGPGTRLTVL.

The chain carries TRBV2 and TRBJ1-2; unclear D gene. CDR3 size: 16 residues. CDR1 SNHLY and CDR2 FYNNEI come from the germline V gene. The V and J ends lost 1 base and 2 bases respectively, with 14 bases between them. CDR3 sequence: CASSEEMGGRNYGYTF. CDR3 bases: TGTGCCAGCAGTGAAGAGATGGGAGGTCGAAACTATGGCTACACCTTC.

The gene calls are TRBV2 and TRBJ1-6; D unclear. The V gene's germline CDR1 is SNHLY and CDR2 FYNNEI. V was pared by 3 bases and J by 14 bases, with 11 bases between. This CDR3 contains 12 residues. The DNA for the CDR3 is TGTGCCAGCAGTGATCGGGCCCGCACCCTCCACTTT. Residues: CASSDRARTLHF.

This sequence joins TRBV9 and TRBJ2-1, with TRBD2 matching over 13 bases. Germline CDR1 reads SGDLS; CDR2 reads YYNGEE. This CDR3 is built from 18 residues. V lost 0 bases, J lost 2 bases, and 5 bases stayed unmatched. DNA of the CDR3: TGTGCCAGCAGCGTAGGGGGACTAGCGGGAATGCCCTACAATGAGCAGTTCTTC. This gives the protein CASSVGGLAGMPYNEQFF.

V and J are TRBV9 and TRBJ1-1; D unclear. The germline V gene has CDR1 SGDLS and CDR2 YYNGEE. V shed 4 bases and J shed 4 bases, with 14 bases lying between them. The length of the CDR3 is 14 residues. This CDR3 is CASSPLGWSTEAFF. CDR3 nucleotide sequence: TGTGCCAGCAGCCCCCTGGGTTGGAGCACTGAAGCTTTCTTT.

This rearrangement joins TRBV19 to TRBJ1-1, with D perhaps matching TRBD1 (5 bases). CDR1 and CDR2 from the germline V gene are LNHDA and SQIVND (reference sequence). The CDR3 runs to 17 residues. The V and J ends lost 3 bases and 5 bases respectively, with 22 bases between them. CDR3 coding DNA: TGTGCCAGTAGTATGGGGCAGGGTTTACGGACGGGGACTGAAGCTTTCTTT. It codes for CASSMGQGLRTGTEAFF. Based on the CDR3 plus reference TRBV19 and TRBJ1-1, the full variable domain is DGGITQSPKYLFRKEGQNVTLSCEQNLNHDAMYWYRQDPGQGLRLIYYSQIVNDFQKGDIAEGYSVSREKKESFPLTVTSAQKNPTAFYLCASSMGQGLRTGTEAFFGQGTRLTVV.

This clone was recorded a few times. This rearrangement joins TRBV21-1 to TRBJ2-2; the table's D call TRBD2 went unverified against the DNA. TRBV21-1 is flagged as a pseudogene. The CDR3 is made up of 14 amino acids. CDR3 loop: CASIRSVNTGELFF. CDR3 nucleotides: TGTGCCAGCATAAGGAGCGTAAACACCGGGGAGCTGTTTTTT.

This clone was recorded a few times. The J gene is TRBJ1-2, the V gene TRBV7-9, with 9 bases matching TRBD1. The ends lost 0 bases at V and 7 bases at J; junction bases unmatched: 12. The germline gives CDR1 SEHNR, CDR2 FQNEAQ (reference sequence). The CDR3 length is 17 residues. The CDR3 sequence is CASSLAPGTGWSGGYTF. As DNA, the CDR3 is TGTGCCAGCAGCTTAGCGCCGGGGACAGGGTGGTCTGGTGGCTACACCTTC.

The V call is TRBV10-3, the J call TRBJ1-1; TRBD1 matches 8 bases. Trimming removed 8 bases from V and 1 base from J; junction bases left unmatched: 3. The CDR3 consists of 13 residues. Germline CDR1 reads ENHRY; CDR2 reads SYGVKD. In DNA form, the CDR3 reads TGTGCCATCGGGGGACAGGCGAACACTGAAGCTTTCTTT. Translated: CAIGGQANTEAFF.

V usage is TRBV7-8 and J usage is TRBJ2-2, with unresolved D. In germline, CDR1 is SGHVS, CDR2 FQNEAQ. The CDR3 extends over 12 amino acids. The V gene lost 5 bases and the J gene lost 6 bases, with 7 bases spanning the gap. The CDR3 loop is CASSAVPGELFF. CDR3 sequence (DNA): TGTGCCAGCAGCGCAGTCCCCGGGGAGCTGTTTTTT.